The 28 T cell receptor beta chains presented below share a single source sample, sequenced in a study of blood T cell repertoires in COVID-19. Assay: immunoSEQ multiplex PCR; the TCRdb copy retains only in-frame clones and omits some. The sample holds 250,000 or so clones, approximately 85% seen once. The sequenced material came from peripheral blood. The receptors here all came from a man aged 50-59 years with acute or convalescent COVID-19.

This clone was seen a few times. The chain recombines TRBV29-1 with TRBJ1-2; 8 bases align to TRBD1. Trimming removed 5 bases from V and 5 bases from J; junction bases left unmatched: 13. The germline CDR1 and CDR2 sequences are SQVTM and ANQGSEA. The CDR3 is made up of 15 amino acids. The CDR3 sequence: CSVRVRQGFRYGYTF. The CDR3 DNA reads TGCAGCGTTCGGGTTAGACAGGGGTTTCGATATGGCTACACCTTC.

In nucleotides, the CDR3 is TGCGCCAGCAGCCTGGGTGGGGGCGCGTGGCAGCCCCAGCATTTT. It codes for CASSLGGGAWQPQHF. This chain links TRBV5-1 with TRBJ1-5; a weak D match, TRBD1 (6 bases). The CDR3 contains 15 residues. The V gene lost 4 bases and the J gene lost 7 bases, with 18 bases spanning the gap. Germline CDR1 is SGHRS and CDR2 is YFSETQ. Combining the CDR3 with reference TRBV5-1 and TRBJ1-5 gives the whole variable domain KAGVTQTPRYLIKTRGQQVTLSCSPISGHRSVSWYQQTPGQGLQFLFEYFSETQRNKGNFPGRFSGRQFSNSRSEMNVSTLELGDSALYLCASSLGGGAWQPQHFGDGTRLSIL.

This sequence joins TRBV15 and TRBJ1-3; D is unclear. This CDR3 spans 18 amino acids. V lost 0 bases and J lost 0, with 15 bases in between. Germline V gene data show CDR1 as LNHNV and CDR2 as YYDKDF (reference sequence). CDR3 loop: CATSRDIRRTSSGNTIYF. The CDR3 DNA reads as TGTGCCACCAGCAGAGATATCAGGCGGACTAGCTCTGGAAACACCATATATTTT.

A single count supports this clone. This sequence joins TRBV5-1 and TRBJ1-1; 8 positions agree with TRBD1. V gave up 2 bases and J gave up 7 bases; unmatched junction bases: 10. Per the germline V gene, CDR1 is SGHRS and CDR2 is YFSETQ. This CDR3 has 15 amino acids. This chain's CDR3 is CASSFGTGYQNEAFF. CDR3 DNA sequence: TGCGCCAGCAGCTTCGGGACAGGTTATCAAAATGAAGCTTTCTTT.

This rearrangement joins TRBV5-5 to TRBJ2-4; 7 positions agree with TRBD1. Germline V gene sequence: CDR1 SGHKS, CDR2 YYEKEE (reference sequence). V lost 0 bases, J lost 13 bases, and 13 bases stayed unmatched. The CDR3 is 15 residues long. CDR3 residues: CASSLEGQPLFSQYF. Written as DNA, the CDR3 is TGTGCCAGCAGCTTGGAGGGACAGCCCCTATTTTCCCAGTACTTC. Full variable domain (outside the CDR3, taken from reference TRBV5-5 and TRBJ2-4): DAGVTQSPTHLIKTRGQQVTLRCSPISGHKSVSWYQQVLGQGPQFIFQYYEKEERGRGNFPDRFSARQFPNYSSELNVNALLLGDSALYLCASSLEGQPLFSQYFGAGTRLSVL.

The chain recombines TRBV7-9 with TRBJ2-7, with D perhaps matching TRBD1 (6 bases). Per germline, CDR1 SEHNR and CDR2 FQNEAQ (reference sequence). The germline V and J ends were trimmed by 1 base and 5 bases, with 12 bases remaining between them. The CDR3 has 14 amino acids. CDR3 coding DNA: TGTGCCAGCAGCTTAGTTCTGGGGGCGAACGAGCAGTACTTC. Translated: CASSLVLGANEQYF. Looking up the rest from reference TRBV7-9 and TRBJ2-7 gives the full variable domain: DTGVSQNPRHKITKRGQNVTFRCDPISEHNRLYWYRQTLGQGPEFLTYFQNEAQLEKSRLLSDRFSAERPKGSFSTLEIQRTEQGDSAMYLCASSLVLGANEQYFGPGTRLTVT.

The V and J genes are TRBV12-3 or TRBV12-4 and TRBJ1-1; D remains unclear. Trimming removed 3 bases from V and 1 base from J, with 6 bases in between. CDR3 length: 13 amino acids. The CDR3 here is CASSFPENTEAFF. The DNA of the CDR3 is TGTGCCAGCAGTTTCCCAGAGAACACTGAAGCTTTCTTT.

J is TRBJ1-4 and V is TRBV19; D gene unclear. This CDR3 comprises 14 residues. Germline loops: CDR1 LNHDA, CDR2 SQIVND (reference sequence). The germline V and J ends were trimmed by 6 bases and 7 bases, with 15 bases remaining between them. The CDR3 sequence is CASSRLPQGEKLFF. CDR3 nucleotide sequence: TGTGCCAGTAGCAGACTTCCCCAAGGTGAAAAACTGTTTTTT.

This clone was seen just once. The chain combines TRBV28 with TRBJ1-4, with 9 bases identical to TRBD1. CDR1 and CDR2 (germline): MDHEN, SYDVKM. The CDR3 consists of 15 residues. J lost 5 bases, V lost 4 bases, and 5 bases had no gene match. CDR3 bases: TGTGCCAGCAGTTCCCCGACAGGGGGGAATGAAAAACTGTTTTTT. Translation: CASSSPTGGNEKLFF.

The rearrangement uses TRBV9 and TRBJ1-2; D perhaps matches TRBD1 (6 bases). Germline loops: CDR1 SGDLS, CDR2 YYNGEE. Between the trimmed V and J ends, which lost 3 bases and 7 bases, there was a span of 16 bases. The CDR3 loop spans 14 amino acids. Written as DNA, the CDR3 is TGTGCCAGCAGCGAGGTACAGGGCGCTGCTGGCTACACCTTC. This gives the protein CASSEVQGAAGYTF.

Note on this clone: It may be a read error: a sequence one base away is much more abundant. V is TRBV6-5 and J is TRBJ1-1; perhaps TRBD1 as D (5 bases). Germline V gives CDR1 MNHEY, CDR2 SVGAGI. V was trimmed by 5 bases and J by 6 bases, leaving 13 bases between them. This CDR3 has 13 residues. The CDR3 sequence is CASSRGVGAEAFF. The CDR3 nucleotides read TGTGCCAGCAGTCGGGGGGTGGGGGCTGAAGCTTTCTTT.

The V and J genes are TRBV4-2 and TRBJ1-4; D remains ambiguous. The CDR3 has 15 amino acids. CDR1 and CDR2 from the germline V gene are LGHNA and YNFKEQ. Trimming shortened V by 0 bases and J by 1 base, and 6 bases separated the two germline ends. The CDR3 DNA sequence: TGTGCCAGCAGCCAAGAGGGCAGAACTAATGAAAAACTGTTTTTT. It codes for CASSQEGRTNEKLFF.

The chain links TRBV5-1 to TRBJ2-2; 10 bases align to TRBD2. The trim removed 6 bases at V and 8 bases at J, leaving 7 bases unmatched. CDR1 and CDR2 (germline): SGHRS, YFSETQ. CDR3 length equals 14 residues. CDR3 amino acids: CASTELAGEGELFF. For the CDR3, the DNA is TGCGCCAGCACCGAGCTAGCGGGAGAAGGGGAGCTGTTTTTT.

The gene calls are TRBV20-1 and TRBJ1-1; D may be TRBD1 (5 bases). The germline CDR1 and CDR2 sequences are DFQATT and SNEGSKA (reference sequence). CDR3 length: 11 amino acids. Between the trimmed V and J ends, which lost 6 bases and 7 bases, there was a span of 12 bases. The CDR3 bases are TGCAGTGCCTCGAAGCAGGGTGAAGCTTTCTTT. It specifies CSASKQGEAFF.

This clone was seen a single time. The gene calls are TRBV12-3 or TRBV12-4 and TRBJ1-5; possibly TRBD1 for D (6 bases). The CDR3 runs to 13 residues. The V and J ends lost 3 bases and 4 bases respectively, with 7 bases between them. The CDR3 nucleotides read TGTGCCAGCAGTTTTCAGGGGAATCAGCCCCAGCATTTT. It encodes CASSFQGNQPQHF.

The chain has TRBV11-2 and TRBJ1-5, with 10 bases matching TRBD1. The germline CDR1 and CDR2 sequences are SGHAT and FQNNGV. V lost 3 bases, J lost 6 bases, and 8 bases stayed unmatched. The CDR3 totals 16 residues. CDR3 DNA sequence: TGTGCCAGCAGCTTGGGCGGACAGGGGGAGGGTCAGCCCCAGCATTTT. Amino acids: CASSLGGQGEGQPQHF.

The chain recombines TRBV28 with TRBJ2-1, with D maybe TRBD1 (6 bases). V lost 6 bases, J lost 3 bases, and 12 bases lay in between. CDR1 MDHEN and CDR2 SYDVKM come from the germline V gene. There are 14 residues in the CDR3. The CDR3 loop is CASRRQALYNEQFF. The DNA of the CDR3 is TGTGCCAGCAGAAGACAGGCTCTCTACAATGAGCAGTTCTTC.

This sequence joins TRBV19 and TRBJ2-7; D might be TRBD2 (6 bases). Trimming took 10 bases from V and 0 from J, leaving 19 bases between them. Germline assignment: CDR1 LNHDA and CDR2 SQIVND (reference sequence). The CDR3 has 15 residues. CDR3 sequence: CATSRAGTSSYEQYF. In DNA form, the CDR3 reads TGTGCCACCAGCCGGGCGGGAACGAGCTCCTACGAGCAGTACTTC.

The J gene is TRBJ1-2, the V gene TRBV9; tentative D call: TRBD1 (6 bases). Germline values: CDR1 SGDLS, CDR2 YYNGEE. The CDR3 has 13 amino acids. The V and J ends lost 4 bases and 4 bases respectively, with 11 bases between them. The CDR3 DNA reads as TGTGCCAGCAGCCCCGGGACAATCTATGGCTACACCTTC. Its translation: CASSPGTIYGYTF. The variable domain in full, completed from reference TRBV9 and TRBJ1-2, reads DSGVTQTPKHLITATGQRVTLRCSPRSGDLSVYWYQQSLDQGLQFLIQYYNGEERAKGNILERFSAQQFPDLHSELNLSSLELGDSALYFCASSPGTIYGYTFGSGTRLTVV.

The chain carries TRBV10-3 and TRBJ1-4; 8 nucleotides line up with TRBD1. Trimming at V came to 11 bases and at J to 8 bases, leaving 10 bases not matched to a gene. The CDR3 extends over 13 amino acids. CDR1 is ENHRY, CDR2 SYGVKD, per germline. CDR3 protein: CASADRVEEKLFF. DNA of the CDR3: TGTGCCTCAGCGGACAGGGTTGAGGAAAAACTGTTTTTT.

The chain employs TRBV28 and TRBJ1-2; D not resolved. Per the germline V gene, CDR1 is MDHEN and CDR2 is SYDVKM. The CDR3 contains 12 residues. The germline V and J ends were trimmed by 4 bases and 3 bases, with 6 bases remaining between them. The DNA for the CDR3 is TGTGCCAGCAGTTGGGGAGACTATGGCTACACCTTC. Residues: CASSWGDYGYTF.

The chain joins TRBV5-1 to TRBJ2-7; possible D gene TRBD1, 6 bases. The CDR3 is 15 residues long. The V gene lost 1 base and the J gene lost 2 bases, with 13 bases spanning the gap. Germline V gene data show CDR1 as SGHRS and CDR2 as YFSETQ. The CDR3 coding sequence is TGCGCCAGCAGCTTGCTACCCGACAGGACCTACGAGCAGTACTTC. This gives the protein CASSLLPDRTYEQYF.

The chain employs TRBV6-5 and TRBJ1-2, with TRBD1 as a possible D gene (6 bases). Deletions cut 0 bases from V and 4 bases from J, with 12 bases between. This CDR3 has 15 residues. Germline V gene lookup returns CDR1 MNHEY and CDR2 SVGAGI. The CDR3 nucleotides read TGTGCCAGCAGTTACTCGGGGGGGCGAGGCTATGGCTACACCTTC. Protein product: CASSYSGGRGYGYTF.

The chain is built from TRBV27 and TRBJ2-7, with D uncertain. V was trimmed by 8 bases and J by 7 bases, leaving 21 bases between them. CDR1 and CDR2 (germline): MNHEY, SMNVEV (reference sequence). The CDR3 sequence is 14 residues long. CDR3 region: CASGQPGLKREQYF. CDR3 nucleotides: TGTGCCAGCGGCCAACCCGGGTTGAAAAGGGAGCAGTACTTC.

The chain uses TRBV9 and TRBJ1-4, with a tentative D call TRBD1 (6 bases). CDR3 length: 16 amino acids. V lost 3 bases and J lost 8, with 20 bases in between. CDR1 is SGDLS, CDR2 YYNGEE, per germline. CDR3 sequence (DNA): TGTGCCAGCAGCGCCGAAGGACAGCCGGTGTCGGAAAAACTGTTTTTT. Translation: CASSAEGQPVSEKLFF.

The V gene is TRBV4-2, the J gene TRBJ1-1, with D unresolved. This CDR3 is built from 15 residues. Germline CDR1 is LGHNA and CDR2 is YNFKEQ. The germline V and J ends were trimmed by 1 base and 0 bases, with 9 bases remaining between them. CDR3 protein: CASSQGREMNTEAFF. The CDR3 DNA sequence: TGTGCCAGCAGCCAAGGACGGGAGATGAACACTGAAGCTTTCTTT.

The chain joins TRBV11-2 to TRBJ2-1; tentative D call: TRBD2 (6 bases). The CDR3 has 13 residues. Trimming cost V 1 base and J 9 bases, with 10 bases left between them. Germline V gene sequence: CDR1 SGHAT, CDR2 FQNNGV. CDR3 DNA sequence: TGTGCCAGCAGCTTAGGACTAGACGCTGAGCAGTTCTTC. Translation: CASSLGLDAEQFF.

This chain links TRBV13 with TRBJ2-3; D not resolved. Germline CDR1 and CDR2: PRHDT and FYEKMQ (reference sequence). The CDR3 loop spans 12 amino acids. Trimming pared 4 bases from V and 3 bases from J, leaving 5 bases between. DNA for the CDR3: TGTGCCAGCAGCTCTCGGACAGATACGCAGTATTTT. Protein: CASSSRTDTQYF. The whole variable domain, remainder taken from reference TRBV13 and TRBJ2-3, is AAGVIQSPRHLIKEKRETATLKCYPIPRHDTVYWYQQGPGQDPQFLISFYEKMQSDKGSIPDRFSAQQFSDYHSELNMSSLELGDSALYFCASSSRTDTQYFGPGTRLTVL.